A single sample is the source of the 20 T cell receptor beta chains below, sequenced in a study of T cells in Graves' hyperthyroidism and ophthalmopathy. The CDR3 regions of TCR beta were amplified from RNA transcripts. The HTBI primer set drove a first-round RT-PCR of the TCR CDR3. MiXCR, applied by TCRdb to the multiplex PCR reads, yields one record per CDR3 protein. The sample includes hundreds of thousands of distinct CDR3 sequences, about 20% of them seen just once. Sequenced: blood. The receptors originated from a man aged 25 to 40 with Graves' ophthalmopathy.

V usage is TRBV4-1 and J usage is TRBJ2-2, with a possible D match to TRBD1 (5 bases). This CDR3 has 14 amino acids. The ends were cut back, 3 bases at V and 2 bases at J, with 7 bases in the middle. Germline V gene data show CDR1 as MGHRA and CDR2 as YSYEKL. The CDR3 spells CASSHRGNTGELFF. The CDR3 DNA sequence: TGCGCCAGCAGCCATAGGGGAAACACCGGGGAGCTGTTTTTT.

This clonotype was detected ten times or more. The chain carries TRBV6-1 and TRBJ2-3; D is ambiguous. V was trimmed by 5 bases and J by 0 bases, leaving 6 bases between them. CDR1 is MNHNS and CDR2 is SASEGT in the germline V gene. This CDR3 comprises 13 residues. This CDR3 reads CASSRSSTDTQYF. The CDR3 region has the DNA TGTGCCAGCAGTCGGTCTAGCACAGATACGCAGTATTTT.

Only a few counts were recorded for this clonotype. V gene TRBV28 combines with J gene TRBJ1-1; the D is unclear. This CDR3 spans 11 amino acids. Germline V lookup: CDR1 MDHEN, CDR2 SYDVKM. Trimming took 3 bases from V and 7 from J, leaving 6 bases between them. The CDR3, as DNA: TGTGCCAGCAGTTTTTCGGTTGAAGCTTTCTTT. Its translation: CASSFSVEAFF.

Worth noting for this clonotype: An end of the junction does not agree with germline; a read error may underlie this. The chain employs TRBV2 and TRBJ2-2; D gene ambiguous. Germline V gene data show CDR1 as SNHLY and CDR2 as FYNNEI. The CDR3 runs 13 residues. The CDR3 nucleotides are TGTGCCGGCAGTGTTGGTAGGGCCGGGGAGCTGTTTTTT. As protein: CAGSVGRAGELFF.

This clonotype appeared many times. The CDR3: CASSAGTVNTEAFF. CDR3 sequence (DNA): TGTGCCAGCAGTGCCGGGACGGTGAACACTGAAGCTTTCTTT. The chain employs TRBV12-3 or TRBV12-4 and TRBJ1-1; D possibly corresponds to TRBD1 (5 bases). The CDR3 is made up of 14 amino acids. V was cut by 5 bases and J by 0 bases, with 10 bases left in between.

Remarks on this clonotype: It may be a read error: a sequence one base away is much more abundant. The chain carries TRBV2 and TRBJ1-4; D uncertain. The length of the CDR3 is 12 residues. V was clipped by 4 bases and J by 8 bases, with 8 bases between them. The V gene's germline CDR1 is SNHLY and CDR2 FYNNEI. CDR3 region: CASSGPGEKLFF. In DNA form, the CDR3 reads TGTGCCAGCAGTGGACCGGGGGAAAAACTGTTTTTT. The full variable domain, its missing parts supplied by reference TRBV2 and TRBJ1-4, is EPEVTQTPSHQVTQMGQEVILRCVPISNHLYFYWYRQILGQKVEFLVSFYNNEISEKSEIFDDQFSVERPDGSNFTLKIRSTKLEDSAMYFCASSGPGEKLFFGSGTQLSVL.

The V call is TRBV10-3, the J call TRBJ2-5; D is possibly TRBD2 (6 bases). Deletions cut 3 bases from V and 1 base from J, with 9 bases between. Germline V gives CDR1 ENHRY, CDR2 SYGVKD. CDR3 length equals 14 residues. CDR3 coding DNA: TGTGCCATCAGTGATATGGGGGGCCAAGAGACCCAGTACTTC. Protein product: CAISDMGGQETQYF.

This clonotype was counted between two and nine times. This chain joins TRBV14 and TRBJ2-7; D is unclear. The CDR3 is 15 residues long. Germline V gene lookup returns CDR1 SGHDN and CDR2 FVKESK. The ends were cut back, 0 bases at V and 1 base at J, with 10 bases in the middle. The CDR3 spells CASSQDSAFSYEQYF. The CDR3, as DNA: TGTGCCAGCAGCCAAGACAGCGCCTTTTCCTACGAGCAGTACTTC.

The CDR3 sequence is CASSLVGLSGELFF. CDR3 DNA sequence: TGTGCCAGCAGCTTAGTAGGGTTGTCCGGGGAGCTGTTTTTT. The chain has TRBV7-9 and TRBJ2-2; no firm D call. V dropped 1 base and J dropped 6 bases, with 9 bases sitting between them. From germline, CDR1 is SEHNR and CDR2 FQNEAQ (reference sequence). This CDR3 is 14 amino acids long. Complete variable domain (other parts from reference TRBV7-9 and TRBJ2-2): DTGVSQNPRHKITKRGQNVTFRCDPISEHNRLYWYRQTLGQGPEFLTYFQNEAQLEKSRLLSDRFSAERPKGSFSTLEIQRTEQGDSAMYLCASSLVGLSGELFFGEGSRLTVL.

In nucleotides, the CDR3 is TGTGCCTGGAGTTACAAAAACATTCAGTACTTC. Protein sequence: CAWSYKNIQYF. The chain couples TRBV30 to TRBJ2-4, with unresolved D. The CDR3 has 11 residues. V was pared by 2 bases and J by 3 bases, with 2 bases between. From germline, CDR1 is GTSNPN and CDR2 SVGIG (reference sequence).

The V and J genes are TRBV18 and TRBJ2-7; weak D call: TRBD1 (5 bases). This CDR3 contains 14 residues. In germline, CDR1 is KGHSH, CDR2 LQKENI. Trimming cost V 6 bases and J 2 bases, with 14 bases left between them. The CDR3 region has the DNA TGTGCCAGCTCCCCCAGGGAACACGCCTACGAGCAGTACTTC. It yields the protein CASSPREHAYEQYF.

This rearrangement joins TRBV6-1 to TRBJ2-2, with D perhaps matching TRBD1 (5 bases). CDR1 MNHNS and CDR2 SASEGT come from the germline V gene. The CDR3 extends over 17 amino acids. V was pared by 7 bases and J by 4 bases, with 22 bases between. DNA of the CDR3: TGTGCCAGCACCCCAATTGGGGCAGGGATAATCACCGGGGAGCTGTTTTTT. It is translated as CASTPIGAGIITGELFF.

This clonotype was seen a handful of times. J is TRBJ2-1 and V is TRBV3-1; unclear D gene. V dropped 0 bases and J dropped 4 bases, with 13 bases sitting between them. Germline V CDR1 and CDR2: LGHDT, YNNKEL (reference sequence). The CDR3 has 16 residues. CDR3 loop: CASSQELTELYNEQFF. The CDR3 region has the DNA TGTGCCAGCAGCCAAGAACTAACGGAACTTTACAATGAGCAGTTCTTC.

The J gene is TRBJ2-3, the V gene TRBV6-2 or TRBV6-3, with 8 bases that match TRBD2. There are 15 residues in the CDR3. V was pared by 6 bases and J by 5 bases, with 10 bases of the junction left unmatched. The germline gives CDR1 MNHEY, CDR2 SVGEGT. The CDR3 here is CASSRLASLGDTQYF. DNA for the CDR3: TGTGCCAGCAGCAGACTAGCGTCTCTGGGAGATACGCAGTATTTT.

V gene TRBV4-1 combines with J gene TRBJ1-2; a possible D gene is TRBD1 (5 bases). V lost 4 bases, J lost 4 bases, and 16 bases lay in between. The germline V gene encodes CDR1 MGHRA and CDR2 YSYEKL. The CDR3 runs to 15 residues. The CDR3 is CASSPPGDRFYGYTF. The CDR3 DNA reads as TGCGCCAGCAGCCCACCGGGGGATCGCTTCTATGGCTACACCTTC.

This clonotype was picked up a small number of times. Here the CDR3 DNA reads TGTGCTAGTGGTTTCTCGTACTACGAGCAGTACTTC. Translation gives CASGFSYYEQYF. V and J are TRBV12-5 and TRBJ2-7; D remains ambiguous. The V and J ends lost 3 bases and 3 bases respectively, with 6 bases between them. The CDR3 loop spans 12 amino acids. Germline CDR1 is LGHNT and CDR2 is FRNRAP.

This clonotype appeared a single time. A much larger clone differs from this one at a single base, so this may be a read error. The chain joins TRBV2 to TRBJ1-5; D unresolved. Trimming cost V 7 bases and J 2 bases, with 15 bases left between them. This CDR3 contains 15 residues. Germline CDR1 SNHLY, CDR2 FYNNEI. The CDR3 sequence is CASNAPPGGNQPQHF. CDR3 DNA: TGTGCCAGCAACGCACCGCCCGGCGGCAATCAGCCCCAGCATTTT.

The genes are TRBV27 and TRBJ1-1; 7 nucleotides align to TRBD1. This CDR3 contains 13 residues. Trimming took 11 bases from V and 0 from J; bases not matched to a gene: 6. Germline assignment: CDR1 MNHEY and CDR2 SMNVEV (reference sequence). The CDR3 is CAAQGPLNTEAFF. The CDR3 DNA is TGTGCCGCACAGGGGCCCTTGAACACTGAAGCTTTCTTT.

This chain connects TRBV2 to TRBJ2-2, with D uncertain. The V and J ends lost 4 bases and 3 bases respectively, with 9 bases between them. This CDR3 comprises 14 residues. Germline-derived CDR1 and CDR2 are SNHLY and FYNNEI. The CDR3 nucleotides read TGTGCCAGCAGTGGACTGTGGGACACCGGGGAGCTGTTTTTT. Translated, it gives CASSGLWDTGELFF.

This clonotype was observed a few times. The chain is built from TRBV2 and TRBJ2-2; D might be TRBD2 (6 bases). V lost 7 bases and J 0 bases, leaving 18 bases between the germline ends. The germline V gene encodes CDR1 SNHLY and CDR2 FYNNEI. The CDR3 extends over 17 amino acids. Here the CDR3 reads CASTGLPKPANTGELFF. DNA of the CDR3: TGTGCCAGCACGGGACTCCCCAAACCCGCGAACACCGGGGAGCTGTTTTTT. Using reference TRBV2 and TRBJ2-2 for the parts outside the CDR3, the full variable domain is EPEVTQTPSHQVTQMGQEVILRCVPISNHLYFYWYRQILGQKVEFLVSFYNNEISEKSEIFDDQFSVERPDGSNFTLKIRSTKLEDSAMYFCASTGLPKPANTGELFFGEGSRLTVL.